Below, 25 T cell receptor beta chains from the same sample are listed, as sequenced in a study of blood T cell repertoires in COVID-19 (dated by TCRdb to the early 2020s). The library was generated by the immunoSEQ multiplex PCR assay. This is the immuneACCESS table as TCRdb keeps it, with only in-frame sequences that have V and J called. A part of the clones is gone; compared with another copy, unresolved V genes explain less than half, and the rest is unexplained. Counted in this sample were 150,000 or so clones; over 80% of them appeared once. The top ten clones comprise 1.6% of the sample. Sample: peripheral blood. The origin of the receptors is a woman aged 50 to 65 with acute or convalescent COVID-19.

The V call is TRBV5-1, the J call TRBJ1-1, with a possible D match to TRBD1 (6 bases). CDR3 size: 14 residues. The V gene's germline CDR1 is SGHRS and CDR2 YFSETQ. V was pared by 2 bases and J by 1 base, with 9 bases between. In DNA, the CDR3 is TGCGCCAGCAGCTTCCCGACAGGGAACACTGAAGCTTTCTTT. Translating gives CASSFPTGNTEAFF.

CDR3 region: CASSYSYCTPKPNQPQHF. The CDR3 DNA sequence: TGTGCCAGCAGTTACTCGTATTGTACCCCAAAGCCGAATCAGCCCCAGCATTTT. The rearrangement links TRBV6-7 to TRBJ1-5; D is uncertain. Being an ORF, TRBV6-7 has a function that is uncertain. V was shortened by 0 bases and J by 4 bases, with 19 bases between the two germline ends. CDR3 length: 18 amino acids.

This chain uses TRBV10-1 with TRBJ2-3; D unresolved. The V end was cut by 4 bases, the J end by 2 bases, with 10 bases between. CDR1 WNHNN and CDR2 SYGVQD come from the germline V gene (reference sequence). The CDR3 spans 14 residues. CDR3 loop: CASSVASDTDTQYF. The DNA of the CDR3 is TGCGCCAGCAGTGTGGCCTCCGACACAGATACGCAGTATTTT.

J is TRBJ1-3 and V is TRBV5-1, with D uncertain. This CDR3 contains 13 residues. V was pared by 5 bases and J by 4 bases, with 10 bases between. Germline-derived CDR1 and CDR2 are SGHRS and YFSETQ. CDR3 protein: CASREGSGNTIYF. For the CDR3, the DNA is TGCGCCAGCAGGGAGGGTTCCGGAAACACCATATATTTT.

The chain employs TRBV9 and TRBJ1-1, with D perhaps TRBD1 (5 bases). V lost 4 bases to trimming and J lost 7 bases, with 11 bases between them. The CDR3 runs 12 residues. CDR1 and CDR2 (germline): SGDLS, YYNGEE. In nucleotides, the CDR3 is TGTGCCAGCAGCTCGACAGAATATGAAGCTTTCTTT. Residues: CASSSTEYEAFF.

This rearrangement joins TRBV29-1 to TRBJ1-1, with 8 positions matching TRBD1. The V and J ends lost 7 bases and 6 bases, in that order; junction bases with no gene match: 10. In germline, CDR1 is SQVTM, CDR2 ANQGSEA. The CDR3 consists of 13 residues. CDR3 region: CSASGTGFSEAFF. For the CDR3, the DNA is TGCAGCGCCTCGGGGACAGGCTTTTCTGAAGCTTTCTTT. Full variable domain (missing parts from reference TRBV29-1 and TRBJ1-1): SAVISQKPSRDICQRGTSLTIQCQVDSQVTMMFWYRQQPGQSLTLIATANQGSEATYESGFVIDKFPISRPNLTFSTLTVSNMSPEDSSIYLCSASGTGFSEAFFGQGTRLTVV.

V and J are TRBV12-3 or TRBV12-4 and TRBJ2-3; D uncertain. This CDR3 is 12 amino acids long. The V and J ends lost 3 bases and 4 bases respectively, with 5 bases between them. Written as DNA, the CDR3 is TGTGCCAGCAGTTTCGGGTCAGATACGCAGTATTTT. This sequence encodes CASSFGSDTQYF.

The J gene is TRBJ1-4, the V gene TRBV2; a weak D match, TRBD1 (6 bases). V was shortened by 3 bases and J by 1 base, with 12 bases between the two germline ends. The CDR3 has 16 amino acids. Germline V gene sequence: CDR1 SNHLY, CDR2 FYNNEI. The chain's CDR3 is CASSDPTGRTNEKLFF. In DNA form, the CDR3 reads TGTGCCAGCAGTGACCCTACAGGGAGAACTAATGAAAAACTGTTTTTT.

Here the CDR3 DNA reads TGTGCCAGCAGCTCTCACCCACTAATTGACAGTCACACATACGAGCAGTACTTC. It yields the protein CASSSHPLIDSHTYEQYF. The V call is TRBV5-5, the J call TRBJ2-7, with D perhaps matching TRBD1 (5 bases). Germline V lookup: CDR1 SGHKS, CDR2 YYEKEE (reference sequence). The CDR3 totals 18 residues. Trimming pared 3 bases from V and 4 bases from J, leaving 26 bases between.

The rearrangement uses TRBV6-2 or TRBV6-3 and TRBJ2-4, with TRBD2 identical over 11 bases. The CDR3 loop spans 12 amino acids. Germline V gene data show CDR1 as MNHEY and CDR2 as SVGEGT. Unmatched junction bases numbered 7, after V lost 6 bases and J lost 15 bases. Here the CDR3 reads CASSIAGGPGYF. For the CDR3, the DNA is TGTGCCAGCAGCATAGCGGGAGGGCCTGGGTACTTC.

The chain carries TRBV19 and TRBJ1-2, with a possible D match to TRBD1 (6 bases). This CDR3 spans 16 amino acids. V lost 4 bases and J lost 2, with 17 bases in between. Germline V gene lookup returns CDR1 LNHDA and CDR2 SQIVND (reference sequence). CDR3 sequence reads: CASSTRHQGKNYGYTF. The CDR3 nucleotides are TGTGCCAGTAGTACGCGCCACCAGGGGAAGAACTATGGCTACACCTTC.

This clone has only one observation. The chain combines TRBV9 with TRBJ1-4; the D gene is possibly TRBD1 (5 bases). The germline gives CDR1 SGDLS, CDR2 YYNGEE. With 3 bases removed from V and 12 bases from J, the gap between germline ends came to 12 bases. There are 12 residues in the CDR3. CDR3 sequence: CASSGTNPELFF. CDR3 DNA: TGTGCCAGCAGCGGGACAAATCCGGAACTGTTTTTT.

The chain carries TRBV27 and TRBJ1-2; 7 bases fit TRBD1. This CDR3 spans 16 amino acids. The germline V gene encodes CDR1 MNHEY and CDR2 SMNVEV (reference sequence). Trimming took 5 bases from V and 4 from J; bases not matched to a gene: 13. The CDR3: CASSRTGLTKLYGYTF. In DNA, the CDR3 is TGTGCCAGCAGTCGGACAGGATTAACGAAACTCTATGGCTACACCTTC.

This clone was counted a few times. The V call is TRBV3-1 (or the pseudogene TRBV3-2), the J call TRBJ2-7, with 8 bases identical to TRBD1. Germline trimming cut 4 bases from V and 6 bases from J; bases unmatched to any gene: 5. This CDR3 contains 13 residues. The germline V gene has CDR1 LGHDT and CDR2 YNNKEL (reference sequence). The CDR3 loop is CASSPSGGSEQYF. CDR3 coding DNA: TGTGCCAGCAGCCCTTCAGGGGGCAGCGAGCAGTACTTC.

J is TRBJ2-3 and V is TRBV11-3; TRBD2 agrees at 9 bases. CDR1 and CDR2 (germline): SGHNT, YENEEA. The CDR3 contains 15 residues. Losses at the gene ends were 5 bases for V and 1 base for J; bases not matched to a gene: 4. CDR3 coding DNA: TGTGCCAGCAGCGCCAGACTAGCGGGCACAGATACGCAGTATTTT. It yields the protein CASSARLAGTDTQYF.

The CDR3 reads CATSTGRGEAFF. The CDR3 nucleotides read TGTGCCACCAGTACGGGTAGGGGTGAAGCTTTCTTT. The rearrangement links TRBV24-1 to TRBJ1-1, with D possibly being TRBD1 (5 bases). Trimming shortened V by 6 bases and J by 7 bases, and 11 bases separated the two germline ends. The CDR3 is made up of 12 amino acids. Looked up from germline, CDR1 is KGHDR and CDR2 is SFDVKD.

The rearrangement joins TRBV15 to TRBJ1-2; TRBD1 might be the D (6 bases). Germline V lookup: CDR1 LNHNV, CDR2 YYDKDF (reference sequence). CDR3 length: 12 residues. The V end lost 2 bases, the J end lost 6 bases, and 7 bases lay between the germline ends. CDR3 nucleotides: TGTGCCACCAGCAGAAACAGGGATGGCTACACCTTC. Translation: CATSRNRDGYTF.

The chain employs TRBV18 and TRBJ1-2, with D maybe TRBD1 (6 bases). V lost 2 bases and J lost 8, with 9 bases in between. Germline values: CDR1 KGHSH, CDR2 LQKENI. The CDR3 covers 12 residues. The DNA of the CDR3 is TGTGCCAGCTCACCATTACAGGGCGGCTACACCTTC. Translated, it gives CASSPLQGGYTF.

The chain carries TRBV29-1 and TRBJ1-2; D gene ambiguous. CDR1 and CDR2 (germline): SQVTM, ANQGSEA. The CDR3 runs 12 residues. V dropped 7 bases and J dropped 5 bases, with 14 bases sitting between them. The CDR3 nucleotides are TGCAGCGCTGAGACCGCCGGGTATGGCTACACCTTC. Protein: CSAETAGYGYTF. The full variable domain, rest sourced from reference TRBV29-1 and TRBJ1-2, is SAVISQKPSRDICQRGTSLTIQCQVDSQVTMMFWYRQQPGQSLTLIATANQGSEATYESGFVIDKFPISRPNLTFSTLTVSNMSPEDSSIYLCSAETAGYGYTFGSGTRLTVV.

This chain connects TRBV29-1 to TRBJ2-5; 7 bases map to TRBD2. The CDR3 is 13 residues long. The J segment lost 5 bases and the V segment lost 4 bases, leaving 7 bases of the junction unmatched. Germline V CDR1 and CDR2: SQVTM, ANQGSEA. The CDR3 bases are TGCAGCGTTGTCGTGGCGGGAGCCGAGACCCAGTACTTC. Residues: CSVVVAGAETQYF.

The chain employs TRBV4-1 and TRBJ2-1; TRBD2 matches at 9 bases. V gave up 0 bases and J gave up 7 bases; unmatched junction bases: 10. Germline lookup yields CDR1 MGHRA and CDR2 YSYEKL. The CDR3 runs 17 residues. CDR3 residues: CASSQDNGSGRGNEQFF. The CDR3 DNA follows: TGCGCCAGCAGCCAAGATAATGGTAGCGGGAGAGGGAATGAGCAGTTCTTC.

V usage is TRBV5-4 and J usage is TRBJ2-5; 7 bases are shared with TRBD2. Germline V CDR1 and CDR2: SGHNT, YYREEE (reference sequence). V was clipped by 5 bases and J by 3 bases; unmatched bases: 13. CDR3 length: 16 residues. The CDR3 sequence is CASRPGTKVGKETQYF. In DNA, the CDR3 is TGTGCCAGCAGACCTGGGACTAAAGTGGGAAAAGAGACCCAGTACTTC. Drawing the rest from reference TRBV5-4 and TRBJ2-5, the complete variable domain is ETGVTQSPTHLIKTRGQQVTLRCSSQSGHNTVSWYQQALGQGPQFIFQYYREEENGRGNFPPRFSGLQFPNYSSELNVNALELDDSALYLCASRPGTKVGKETQYFGPGTRLLVL.

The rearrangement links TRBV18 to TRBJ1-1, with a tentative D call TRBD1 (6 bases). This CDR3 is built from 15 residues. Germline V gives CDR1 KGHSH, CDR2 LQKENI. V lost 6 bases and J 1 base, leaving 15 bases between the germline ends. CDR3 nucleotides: TGTGCCAGCTCTCTTGGACAGCGAGGGAACACTGAAGCTTTCTTT. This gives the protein CASSLGQRGNTEAFF.

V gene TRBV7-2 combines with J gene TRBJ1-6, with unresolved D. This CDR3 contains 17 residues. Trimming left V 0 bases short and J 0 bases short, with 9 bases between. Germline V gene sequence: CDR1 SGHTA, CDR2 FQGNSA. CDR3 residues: CASSLAAASSYNSPLHF. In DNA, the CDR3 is TGTGCCAGCAGCTTAGCGGCGGCTAGCTCCTATAATTCACCCCTCCACTTT.

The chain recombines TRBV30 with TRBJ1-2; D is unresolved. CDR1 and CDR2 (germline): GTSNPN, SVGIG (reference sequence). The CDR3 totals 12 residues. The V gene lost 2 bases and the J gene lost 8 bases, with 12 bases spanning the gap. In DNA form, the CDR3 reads TGTGCCTGGAGTCTAGGTGTGGAGGGCTACACCTTC. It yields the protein CAWSLGVEGYTF. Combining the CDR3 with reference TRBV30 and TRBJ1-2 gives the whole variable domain SQTIHQWPATLVQPVGSPLSLECTVEGTSNPNLYWYRQAAGRGLQLLFYSVGIGQISSEVPQNLSASRPQDRQFILSSKKLLLSDSGFYLCAWSLGVEGYTFGSGTRLTVV.